These 29 T cell receptor beta chains were sequenced from one sample in a study of response to subunit inactivated influenza vaccine. TCRdb analysed the RT-PCR reads with MiXCR anew, one entry per CDR3 protein. This table has around 490,000 distinct CDR3 sequences, around 8% appearing once. The sample here was PBMCs from blood, taken roughly 24 months after vaccination. The receptors were gathered from a man between 50 and 69 years old who received an inactivated influenza vaccine.

This clonotype was seen a handful of times. J is TRBJ2-3 and V is TRBV7-9; D assignment may be TRBD1 or TRBD2 (5 bases each). The CDR3 totals 17 residues. Germline-derived CDR1 and CDR2 are SEHNR and FQNEAQ (reference sequence). Trimming pared 6 bases from V and 2 bases from J, leaving 21 bases between. The CDR3 here is CASSTSSGDGSTDTQYF. In DNA, the CDR3 is TGTGCCAGCAGTACGAGCTCCGGGGACGGCTCCACAGATACGCAGTATTTT.

At least ten counts were recorded for this clonotype. The gene calls are TRBV5-1 and TRBJ2-2; D is possibly TRBD1 or TRBD2 (6 bases each). V was clipped by 0 bases and J by 0 bases, with 12 bases between them. CDR1 is SGHRS and CDR2 is YFSETQ in the germline V gene. The CDR3 runs to 17 residues. The CDR3 region has the DNA TGCGCCAGCAGCTTGGCCAACGGGGGCGCGAACACCGGGGAGCTGTTTTTT. Its translation: CASSLANGGANTGELFF.

The rearrangement links TRBV5-1 to TRBJ1-2, with a possible D match to TRBD1 (6 bases). The CDR3 runs to 14 residues. CDR1 and CDR2 (germline): SGHRS, YFSETQ. The V gene lost 4 bases and the J gene lost 4 bases, with 14 bases spanning the gap. The CDR3: CASSATRTVYGYTF. In nucleotides, the CDR3 is TGCGCCAGCAGCGCGACGAGGACAGTCTATGGCTACACCTTC.

The V call is TRBV9, the J call TRBJ1-1, with D uncertain. This CDR3 contains 15 residues. Germline values: CDR1 SGDLS, CDR2 YYNGEE. Trimming shortened V by 0 bases and J by 0 bases, and 9 bases separated the two germline ends. The CDR3 spells CASSVGWRMNTEAFF. The CDR3 DNA reads TGTGCCAGCAGCGTAGGATGGCGCATGAACACTGAAGCTTTCTTT.

This clonotype was seen only a few times. The chain employs TRBV20-1 and TRBJ1-2; a possible D gene is TRBD1 (5 bases). Looked up from germline, CDR1 is DFQATT and CDR2 is SNEGSKA (reference sequence). The CDR3 is 15 amino acids. Trimming took 3 bases from V and 4 from J, leaving 18 bases between them. CDR3 amino acids: CSARGAGQALYGYTF. CDR3 DNA sequence: TGCAGTGCTAGGGGAGCAGGGCAGGCCCTCTATGGCTACACCTTC.

Only a few counts were recorded for this clonotype. A much larger clone lies a single base off, so this may be a read error. This chain uses TRBV2 with TRBJ2-2, with 8 nucleotides matching TRBD1. The CDR3 totals 14 residues. Germline CDR1 reads SNHLY; CDR2 reads FYNNEI. V lost 6 bases, J lost 1 base, and 1 base stayed unmatched. The CDR3 DNA follows: TGTGCCAGCAGGGGACAGGTGAACACCGGGGAGCTGTTTTTT. Protein: CASRGQVNTGELFF. The entire variable domain, with the rest obtained from reference TRBV2 and TRBJ2-2, is as follows: EPEVTQTPSHQVTQMGQEVILRCVPISNHLYFYWYRQILGQKVEFLVSFYNNEISEKSEIFDDQFSVERPDGSNFTLKIRSTKLEDSAMYFCASRGQVNTGELFFGEGSRLTVL.

This clonotype was found many times. The chain recombines TRBV3-1 with TRBJ2-2; no clear D. This CDR3 is built from 17 residues. Trimming removed 1 base at V and 4 bases at J, with 16 bases between. The V gene's germline CDR1 is LGHDT and CDR2 YNNKEL (reference sequence). CDR3 loop: CASSQVLLRRSTGELFF. As DNA, the CDR3 is TGTGCCAGCAGCCAAGTTTTGTTAAGGAGATCCACCGGGGAGCTGTTTTTT.

This clonotype appeared a few times. The chain uses TRBV20-1 and TRBJ2-1, with 7 bases identical to TRBD2. Germline trimming cut 3 bases from V and 2 bases from J; bases unmatched to any gene: 10. The CDR3 covers 16 residues. Germline CDR1 reads DFQATT; CDR2 reads SNEGSKA (reference sequence). DNA for the CDR3: TGCAGTGCTAGTATTTTTGGAGGACTAGCCTACAATGAGCAGTTCTTC. Protein product: CSASIFGGLAYNEQFF.

This clonotype was found a few times. The V call is TRBV28, the J call TRBJ2-1; D perhaps matches TRBD1 (7 bases). Germline loops: CDR1 MDHEN, CDR2 SYDVKM. The CDR3 covers 15 residues. V was pared by 6 bases and J by 0 bases, with 12 bases between. Written as DNA, the CDR3 is TGTGCCAGCAGCAGGGGGGACAACTCCTACAATGAGCAGTTCTTC. Translating it yields CASSRGDNSYNEQFF.

This clonotype has just a few counts. J is TRBJ2-1 and V is TRBV5-5, with TRBD2 identical over 7 bases. With V trimmed by 1 base and J by 0 bases, 4 bases remained unmatched. This CDR3 comprises 16 residues. Looked up from germline, CDR1 is SGHKS and CDR2 is YYEKEE (reference sequence). CDR3 region: CASSLSRTSSYNEQFF. The CDR3 coding sequence is TGTGCCAGCAGCTTGTCCAGGACTAGCTCCTACAATGAGCAGTTCTTC.

This clonotype was found a few times. The rearrangement joins TRBV12-3 or TRBV12-4 to TRBJ1-1, with D perhaps matching TRBD1 (5 bases). With 3 bases removed from V and 4 bases from J, the gap between germline ends came to 15 bases. The CDR3 covers 15 residues. The CDR3 sequence is CASSFFGGGGTEAFF. The CDR3 coding sequence is TGTGCCAGCAGTTTTTTCGGGGGTGGGGGCACTGAAGCTTTCTTT.

This clonotype was counted between two and nine times. This sequence joins TRBV5-1 and TRBJ2-3; D could derive from TRBD1 or TRBD2 (5 bases each). This CDR3 has 15 amino acids. Trimming removed 0 bases from V and 1 base from J, with 9 bases in between. The germline V gene encodes CDR1 SGHRS and CDR2 YFSETQ. CDR3 protein: CASSLDGDRTDTQYF. DNA of the CDR3: TGCGCCAGCAGCTTGGACGGGGACCGCACAGATACGCAGTATTTT.

The genes are TRBV5-1 and TRBJ2-3; D is possibly TRBD1 or TRBD2 (6 bases each). Trimming removed 7 bases from V and 1 base from J, with 19 bases in between. The germline gives CDR1 SGHRS, CDR2 YFSETQ. This CDR3 is 16 amino acids long. As DNA, the CDR3 is TGCGCCAGCCGGATAGGGGGGCGGGCTGGCACAGATACGCAGTATTTT. Protein product: CASRIGGRAGTDTQYF.

In this sample, this clonotype turned up many times. This chain joins TRBV3-1 and TRBJ1-2; D is unresolved. Trimming took off 1 base at V and 0 bases at J, with 3 bases between the two ends. Germline V gives CDR1 LGHDT, CDR2 YNNKEL (reference sequence). The CDR3 length is 13 residues. The CDR3 bases are TGTGCCAGCAGCCAAGGGACTAACTATGGCTACACCTTC. The encoded protein is CASSQGTNYGYTF.

The chain recombines TRBV21-1 with TRBJ2-2; the table assigns TRBD1, which was not confirmed against the DNA. TRBV21-1 is flagged as a pseudogene. There are 15 residues in the CDR3. The CDR3 nucleotides read TGTGCCAGCAGCAAAGGTTGCAGGGTCTCCGGGGAGCTGTTTTTT. Translation gives CASSKGCRVSGELFF.

This clonotype was seen a few times. This chain links TRBV14 with TRBJ2-7; D gene unclear. V was pared by 0 bases and J by 12 bases, with 12 bases between. From germline, CDR1 is SGHDN and CDR2 FVKESK. The CDR3 is made up of 12 amino acids. The CDR3: CASSQDEAGRYF. CDR3 sequence (DNA): TGTGCCAGCAGCCAAGACGAGGCCGGGCGGTACTTC. Supplemented by reference TRBV14 and TRBJ2-7, the full variable domain reads EAGVTQFPSHSVIEKGQTVTLRCDPISGHDNLYWYRRVMGKEIKFLLHFVKESKQDESGMPNNRFLAERTGGTYSTLKVQPAELEDSGVYFCASSQDEAGRYFGPGTRLTVT.

The rearrangement joins TRBV10-3 to TRBJ2-7, with D unresolved. V lost 2 bases, J lost 7 bases, and 12 bases lay in between. This CDR3 is 13 amino acids long. In germline, CDR1 is ENHRY, CDR2 SYGVKD. CDR3 sequence reads: CAISENQSTEQYF. The CDR3 nucleotides read TGTGCCATCAGTGAGAATCAGAGTACAGAGCAGTACTTC.

The rearrangement uses TRBV10-3 and TRBJ2-4; 16 bases align to TRBD2. Looked up from germline, CDR1 is ENHRY and CDR2 is SYGVKD. There are 18 residues in the CDR3. Unmatched junction bases numbered 6, after V lost 2 bases and J lost 5 bases. The CDR3 nucleotides read TGTGCCATCAGTGAGACAGGGACTAGCGGGGGGGCTGAAAACATTCAGTACTTC. This gives the protein CAISETGTSGGAENIQYF.

This clonotype was counted only a few times. V is TRBV6-5 and J is TRBJ1-5, with 8 nucleotides matching TRBD1. Unmatched junction bases numbered 9, after V lost 4 bases and J lost 1 base. Germline CDR1 MNHEY, CDR2 SVGAGI. CDR3 length equals 17 residues. As DNA, the CDR3 is TGTGCCAGCAGTTTCCTTGGTGGACAGGGCAGCAATCAGCCCCAGCATTTT. Translating it yields CASSFLGGQGSNQPQHF.

This sequence joins TRBV7-2 and TRBJ1-2, with no clear D. This CDR3 has 15 residues. Germline CDR1 and CDR2: SGHTA and FQGNSA. Trimming removed 5 bases from V and 0 bases from J, with 13 bases in between. In DNA, the CDR3 is TGTGCCAGCAGCCAAACTAACACAGCTAACTATGGCTACACCTTC. Amino acids: CASSQTNTANYGYTF.

The V call is TRBV27, the J call TRBJ2-3, with D perhaps given as TRBD1 or TRBD2 (5 bases each). Per germline, CDR1 MNHEY and CDR2 SMNVEV (reference sequence). The CDR3 runs to 16 residues. Trimming took 4 bases from V and 3 from J, leaving 17 bases between them. The CDR3 sequence: CASSWGVGAGTDTQYF. In nucleotides, the CDR3 is TGTGCCAGCAGTTGGGGAGTCGGGGCAGGGACAGATACGCAGTATTTT.

This clonotype has just a few counts. This rearrangement joins TRBV4-1 to TRBJ1-4; 12 nucleotides align to TRBD1. Germline lookup yields CDR1 MGHRA and CDR2 YSYEKL. CDR3 length: 17 amino acids. The V gene end was trimmed by 4 bases and the J gene end by 8 bases; junction bases not matched to a gene: 11. CDR3: CASSPGTGGRRREKLFF. DNA for the CDR3: TGCGCCAGCAGCCCTGGGACAGGGGGCAGACGACGAGAAAAACTGTTTTTT.

The table lists this clonotype with many counts. V and J are TRBV5-5 and TRBJ1-2; 11 positions match TRBD1. Germline V gene lookup returns CDR1 SGHKS and CDR2 YYEKEE (reference sequence). The CDR3 has 15 amino acids. J was trimmed by 1 base and V by 4 bases; bases with no gene match: 3. The CDR3 DNA reads TGTGCCAGCAGCCCGGGACAGGGGGATAACTATGGCTACACCTTC. Translation: CASSPGQGDNYGYTF. Combining the CDR3 with reference TRBV5-5 and TRBJ1-2 gives the whole variable domain DAGVTQSPTHLIKTRGQQVTLRCSPISGHKSVSWYQQVLGQGPQFIFQYYEKEERGRGNFPDRFSARQFPNYSSELNVNALLLGDSALYLCASSPGQGDNYGYTFGSGTRLTVV.

In this sample, this clonotype turned up a few times. The rearrangement joins TRBV7-2 to TRBJ2-3; 7 bases fit TRBD1. In germline, CDR1 is SGHTA, CDR2 FQGNSA. This CDR3 has 15 residues. Germline trimming cut 1 base from V and 5 bases from J; bases unmatched to any gene: 6. Written as DNA, the CDR3 is TGTGCCAGCAGCTTAGGATTCAGGGGGAGAGATACGCAGTATTTT. This codes for CASSLGFRGRDTQYF.

The gene calls are TRBV6-1 and TRBJ2-1, with 9 nucleotides matching TRBD1. CDR1 and CDR2 (germline): MNHNS, SASEGT. J lost 0 bases, V lost 6 bases, and 12 bases had no gene match. This CDR3 region has 18 residues. The CDR3 DNA reads TGTGCCAGCAGGCGGACAGGGGCCGTAATACGCTCCTACAATGAGCAGTTCTTC. It is translated as CASRRTGAVIRSYNEQFF.

The chain is built from TRBV19 and TRBJ2-5; tentative D call: TRBD1 (6 bases). In germline, CDR1 is LNHDA, CDR2 SQIVND (reference sequence). Trimming took off 4 bases at V and 2 bases at J, with 17 bases between the two ends. This CDR3 is 16 amino acids long. DNA for the CDR3: TGTGCCAGTAGTAGATGGACAGTTAGGGCGCAAGAGACCCAGTACTTC. It specifies CASSRWTVRAQETQYF.

This clonotype was seen many times. The genes are TRBV12-3 or TRBV12-4 and TRBJ2-7, with D possibly TRBD2 on 6 matching bases. Trimming pared 3 bases from V and 12 bases from J, leaving 9 bases between. The CDR3 consists of 10 residues. The CDR3 loop is CASSLLGGYF. CDR3 coding DNA: TGTGCCAGCAGTTTGCTCGGGGGGTACTTC.

V is TRBV4-3 and J is TRBJ2-3, with D perhaps TRBD2 (6 bases). The germline gives CDR1 LGHNA, CDR2 YSLEER. Trimming pared 1 base from V and 1 base from J, leaving 15 bases between. This CDR3 comprises 17 residues. The DNA for the CDR3 is TGCGCCAGCAGCCAAGGGGTTTTTAGCGGAGGCACAGATACGCAGTATTTT. Its protein is CASSQGVFSGGTDTQYF.

This clonotype has a count of ten or more. The rearrangement links TRBV12-3 or TRBV12-4 to TRBJ1-2; a possible D gene is TRBD1 (6 bases). V lost 3 bases and J 4 bases, leaving 18 bases between the germline ends. There are 16 residues in the CDR3. CDR3 DNA: TGTGCCAGCAGTTTTGTCGGAAGGGGGGACACCTATGGCTACACCTTC. Its translation is CASSFVGRGDTYGYTF.